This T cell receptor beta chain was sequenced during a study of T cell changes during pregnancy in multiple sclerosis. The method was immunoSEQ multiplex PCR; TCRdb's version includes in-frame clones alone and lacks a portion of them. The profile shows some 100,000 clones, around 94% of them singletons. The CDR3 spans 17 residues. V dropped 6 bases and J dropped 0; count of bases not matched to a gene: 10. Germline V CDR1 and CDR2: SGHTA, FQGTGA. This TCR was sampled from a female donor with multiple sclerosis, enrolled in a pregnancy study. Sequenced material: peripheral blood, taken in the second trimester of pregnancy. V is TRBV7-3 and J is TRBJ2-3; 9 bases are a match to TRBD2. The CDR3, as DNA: TGTGCCAGCAGTTCGTACGCGGGAGGGGGTAGCACAGATACGCAGTATTTT. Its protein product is CASSSYAGGGSTDTQYF.